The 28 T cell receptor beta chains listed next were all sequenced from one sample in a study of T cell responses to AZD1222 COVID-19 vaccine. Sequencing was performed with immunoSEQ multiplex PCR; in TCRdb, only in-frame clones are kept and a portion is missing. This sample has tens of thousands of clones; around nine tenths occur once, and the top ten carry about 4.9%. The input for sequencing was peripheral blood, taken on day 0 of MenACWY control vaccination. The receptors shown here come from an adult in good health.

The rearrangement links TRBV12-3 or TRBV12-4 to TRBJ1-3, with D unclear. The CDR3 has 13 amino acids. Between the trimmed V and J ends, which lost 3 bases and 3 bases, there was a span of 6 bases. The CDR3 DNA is TGTGCCAGCAGTTTTAGGGATGGAAACACCATATATTTT. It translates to CASSFRDGNTIYF.

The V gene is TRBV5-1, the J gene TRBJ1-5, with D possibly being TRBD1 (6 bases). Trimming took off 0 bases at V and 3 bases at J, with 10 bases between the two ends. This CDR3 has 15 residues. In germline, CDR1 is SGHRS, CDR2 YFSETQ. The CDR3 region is CASSLGTDFNQPQHF. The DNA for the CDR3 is TGCGCCAGCAGCTTGGGGACAGATTTCAATCAGCCCCAGCATTTT.

The CDR3 protein is CASTLSGLSPLHF. The CDR3 region has the DNA TGTGCCAGCACCCTAAGCGGGCTTTCACCCCTCCACTTT. The V and J genes are TRBV14 and TRBJ1-6; D remains ambiguous. The CDR3 contains 13 residues. Per germline, CDR1 SGHDN and CDR2 FVKESK. Trimming took 7 bases from V and 9 from J, leaving 13 bases between them.

In DNA form, the CDR3 reads TGTGCCTGGAGCGGATCCGGGACAGGGGATTCACCCCTCCACTTT. Amino acid sequence: CAWSGSGTGDSPLHF. V is TRBV30 and J is TRBJ1-6, with 10 bases aligning to TRBD1. Germline loops: CDR1 GTSNPN, CDR2 SVGIG (reference sequence). The CDR3 sequence is 15 residues long. The V and J ends lost 3 bases and 8 bases, in that order; junction bases with no gene match: 7.

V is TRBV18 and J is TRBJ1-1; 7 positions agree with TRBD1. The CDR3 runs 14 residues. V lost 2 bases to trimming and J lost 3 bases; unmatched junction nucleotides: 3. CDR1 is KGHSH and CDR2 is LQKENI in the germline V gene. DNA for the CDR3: TGTGCCAGCTCACCAAAGGGGGCGGACACTGAAGCTTTCTTT. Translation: CASSPKGADTEAFF.

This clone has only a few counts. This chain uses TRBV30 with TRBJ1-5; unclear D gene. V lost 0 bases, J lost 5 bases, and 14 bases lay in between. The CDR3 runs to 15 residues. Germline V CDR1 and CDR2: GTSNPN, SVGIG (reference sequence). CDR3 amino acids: CAWSVLRRNYQPQHF. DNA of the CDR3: TGTGCCTGGAGTGTACTTAGGAGGAACTATCAGCCCCAGCATTTT.

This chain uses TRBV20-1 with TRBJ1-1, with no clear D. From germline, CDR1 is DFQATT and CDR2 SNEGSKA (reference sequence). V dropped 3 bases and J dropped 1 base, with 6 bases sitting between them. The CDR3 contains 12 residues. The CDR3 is CSASLGNTEAFF. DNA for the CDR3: TGCAGTGCTAGTCTGGGGAACACTGAAGCTTTCTTT.

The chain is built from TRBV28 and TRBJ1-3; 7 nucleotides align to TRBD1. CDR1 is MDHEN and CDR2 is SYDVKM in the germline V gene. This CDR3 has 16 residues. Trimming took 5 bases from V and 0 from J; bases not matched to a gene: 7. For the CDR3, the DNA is TGTGCCAGCAGTGTCTTACAGGGGAGCTCTGGAAACACCATATATTTT. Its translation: CASSVLQGSSGNTIYF.

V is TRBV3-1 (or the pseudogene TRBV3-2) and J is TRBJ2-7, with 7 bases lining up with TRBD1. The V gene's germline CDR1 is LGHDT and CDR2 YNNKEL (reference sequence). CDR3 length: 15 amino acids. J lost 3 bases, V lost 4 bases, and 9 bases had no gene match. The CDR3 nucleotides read TGTGCCAGCAGCCCTAGAGGACAGGTCAACTACGAGCAGTACTTC. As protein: CASSPRGQVNYEQYF.

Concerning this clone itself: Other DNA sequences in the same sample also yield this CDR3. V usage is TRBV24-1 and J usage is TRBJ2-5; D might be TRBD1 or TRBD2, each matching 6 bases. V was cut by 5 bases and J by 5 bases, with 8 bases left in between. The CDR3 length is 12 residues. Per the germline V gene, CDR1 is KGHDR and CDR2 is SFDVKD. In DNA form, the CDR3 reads TGTGCCACCAGTGGAGGGGGGGAGACCCAGTACTTC. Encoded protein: CATSGGGETQYF.

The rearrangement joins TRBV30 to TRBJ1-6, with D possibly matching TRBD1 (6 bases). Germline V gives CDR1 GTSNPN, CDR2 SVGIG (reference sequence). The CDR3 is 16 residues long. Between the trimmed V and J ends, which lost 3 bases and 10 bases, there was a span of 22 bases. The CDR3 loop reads CAWSLRGGGAYSPLHF. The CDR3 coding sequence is TGTGCCTGGAGCCTCCGAGGGGGGGGAGCTTACTCACCCCTCCACTTT.

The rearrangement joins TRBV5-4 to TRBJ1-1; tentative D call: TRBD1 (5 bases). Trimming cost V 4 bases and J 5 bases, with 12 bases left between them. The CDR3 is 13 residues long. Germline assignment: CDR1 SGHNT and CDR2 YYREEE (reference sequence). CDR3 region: CASSGDHGTEAFF. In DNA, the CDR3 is TGTGCCAGCAGCGGGGACCACGGGACTGAAGCTTTCTTT.

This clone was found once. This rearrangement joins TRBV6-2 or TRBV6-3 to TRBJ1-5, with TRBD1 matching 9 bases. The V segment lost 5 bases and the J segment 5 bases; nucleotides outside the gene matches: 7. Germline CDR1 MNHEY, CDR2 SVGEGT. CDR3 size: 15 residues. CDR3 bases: TGTGCCAGCAGTCAGGGGGACAGGGAGGATCAGCCCCAGCATTTT. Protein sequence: CASSQGDREDQPQHF.

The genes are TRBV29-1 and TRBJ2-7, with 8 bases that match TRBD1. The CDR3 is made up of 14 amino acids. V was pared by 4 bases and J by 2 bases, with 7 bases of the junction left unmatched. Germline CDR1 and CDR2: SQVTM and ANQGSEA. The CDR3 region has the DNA TGCAGCGTTGCTCAGGGGGCGATCCCCTACGAGCAGTACTTC. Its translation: CSVAQGAIPYEQYF.

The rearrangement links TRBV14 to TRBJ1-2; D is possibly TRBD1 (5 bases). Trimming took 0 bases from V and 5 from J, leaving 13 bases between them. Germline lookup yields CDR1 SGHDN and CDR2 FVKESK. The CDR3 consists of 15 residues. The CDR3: CASSQDQGSRYGYTF. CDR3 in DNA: TGTGCCAGCAGCCAAGATCAGGGCAGTCGTTATGGCTACACCTTC.

The DNA for the CDR3 is TGCGCCAGCAGCTGGTTGGGGGTTGTAACTGAAGCTTTCTTT. It codes for CASSWLGVVTEAFF. The rearrangement links TRBV5-1 to TRBJ1-1, with D possibly matching TRBD1 (5 bases). The CDR3 sequence is 14 residues long. V was trimmed by 3 bases and J by 5 bases, leaving 14 bases between them. The germline gives CDR1 SGHRS, CDR2 YFSETQ.

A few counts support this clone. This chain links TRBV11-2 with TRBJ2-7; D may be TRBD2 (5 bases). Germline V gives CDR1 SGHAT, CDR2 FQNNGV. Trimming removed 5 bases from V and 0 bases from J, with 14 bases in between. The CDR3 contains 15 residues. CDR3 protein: CASSTGEAPSYEQYF. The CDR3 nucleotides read TGTGCCAGCAGCACCGGGGAAGCCCCCTCCTACGAGCAGTACTTC.

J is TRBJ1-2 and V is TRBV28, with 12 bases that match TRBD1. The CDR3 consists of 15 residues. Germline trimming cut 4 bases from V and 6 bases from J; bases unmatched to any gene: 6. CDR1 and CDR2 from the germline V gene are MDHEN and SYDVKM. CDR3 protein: CASSSGQGAFHGYTF. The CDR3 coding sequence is TGTGCCAGCAGTTCGGGACAGGGGGCTTTTCATGGCTACACCTTC.

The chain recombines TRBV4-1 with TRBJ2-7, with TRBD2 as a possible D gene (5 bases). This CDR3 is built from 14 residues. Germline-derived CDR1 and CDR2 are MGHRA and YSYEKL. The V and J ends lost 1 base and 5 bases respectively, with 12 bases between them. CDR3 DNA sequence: TGCGCCAGCAGCCAAGTGGGTCCGGGGAACGAGCAGTACTTC. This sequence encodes CASSQVGPGNEQYF.

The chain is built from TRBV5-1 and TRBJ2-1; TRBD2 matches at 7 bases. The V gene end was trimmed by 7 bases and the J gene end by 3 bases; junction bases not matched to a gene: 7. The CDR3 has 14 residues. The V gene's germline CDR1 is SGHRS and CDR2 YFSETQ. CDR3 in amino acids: CASQGAGFYNEQFF. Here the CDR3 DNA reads TGCGCCAGCCAGGGAGCGGGATTCTACAATGAGCAGTTCTTC. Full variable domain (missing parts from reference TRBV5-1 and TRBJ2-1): KAGVTQTPRYLIKTRGQQVTLSCSPISGHRSVSWYQQTPGQGLQFLFEYFSETQRNKGNFPGRFSGRQFSNSRSEMNVSTLELGDSALYLCASQGAGFYNEQFFGPGTRLTVL.

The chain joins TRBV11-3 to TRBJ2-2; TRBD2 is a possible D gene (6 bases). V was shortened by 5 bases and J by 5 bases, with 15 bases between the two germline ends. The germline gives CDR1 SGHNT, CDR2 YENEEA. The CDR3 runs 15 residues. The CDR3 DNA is TGTGCCAGCAGCCCAAGGGCGGGGACGACCGGGGAGCTGTTTTTT. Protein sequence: CASSPRAGTTGELFF.

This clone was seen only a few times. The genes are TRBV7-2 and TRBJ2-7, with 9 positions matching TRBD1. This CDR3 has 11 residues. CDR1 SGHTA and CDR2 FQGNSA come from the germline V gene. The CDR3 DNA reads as TGTCCCCCCCGGACAGGGGCCGAGCAGTACTTC. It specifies CPPRTGAEQYF.

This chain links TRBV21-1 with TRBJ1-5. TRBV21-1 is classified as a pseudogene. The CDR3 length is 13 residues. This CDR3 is CASSKKGIQPQHF. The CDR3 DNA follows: TGTGCCAGCAGCAAAAAGGGAATTCAGCCCCAGCATTTT.

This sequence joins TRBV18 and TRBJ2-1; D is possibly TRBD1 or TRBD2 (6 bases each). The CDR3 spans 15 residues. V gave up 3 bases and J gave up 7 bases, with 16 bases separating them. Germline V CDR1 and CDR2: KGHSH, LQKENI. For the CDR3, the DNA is TGTGCCAGCTCACCTTACGTAGGGGGGTCGAATGAGCAGTTCTTC. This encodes CASSPYVGGSNEQFF.

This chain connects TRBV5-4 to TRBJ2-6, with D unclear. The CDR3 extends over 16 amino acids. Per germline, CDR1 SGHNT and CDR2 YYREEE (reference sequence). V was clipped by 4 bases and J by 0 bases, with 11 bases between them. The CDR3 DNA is TGTGCCAGCAGCATAAAACCCGGCTCTGGGGCCAACGTCCTGACTTTC. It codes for CASSIKPGSGANVLTF. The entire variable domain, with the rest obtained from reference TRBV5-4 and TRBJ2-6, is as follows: ETGVTQSPTHLIKTRGQQVTLRCSSQSGHNTVSWYQQALGQGPQFIFQYYREEENGRGNFPPRFSGLQFPNYSSELNVNALELDDSALYLCASSIKPGSGANVLTFGAGSRLTVL.

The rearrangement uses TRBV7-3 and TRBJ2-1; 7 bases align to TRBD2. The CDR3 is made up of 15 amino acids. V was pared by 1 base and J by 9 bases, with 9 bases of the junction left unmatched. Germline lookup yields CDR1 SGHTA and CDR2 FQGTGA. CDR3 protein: CASSLNGARESEQFF. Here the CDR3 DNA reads TGTGCCAGCAGCTTAAACGGGGCGCGGGAGAGTGAGCAGTTCTTC.

In DNA form, the CDR3 reads TGTGCCAGCCGGCGCGAGGGCCCCAGCAATCAGCCCCAGCATTTT. Translated, it gives CASRREGPSNQPQHF. The genes are TRBV6-5 and TRBJ1-5; D gene uncertain. This CDR3 has 15 amino acids. CDR1 is MNHEY, CDR2 SVGAGI, per germline. V lost 8 bases and J lost 1, with 15 bases in between.

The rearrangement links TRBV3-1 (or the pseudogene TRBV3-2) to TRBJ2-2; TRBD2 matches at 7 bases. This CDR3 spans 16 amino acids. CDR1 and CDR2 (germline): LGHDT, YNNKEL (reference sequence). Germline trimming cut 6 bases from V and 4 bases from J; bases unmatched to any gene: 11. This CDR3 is CASSRTGTKGTGELFF. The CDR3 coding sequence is TGTGCCAGCAGTCGGACCGGGACTAAGGGCACCGGGGAGCTGTTTTTT.